Shown below are 18 T cell receptor beta chains from a single sample sequenced in a study of blood T cell repertoires in COVID-19. The method was immunoSEQ multiplex PCR; TCRdb's version includes in-frame clones alone and lacks a portion of them. There are about 70,000 clones in the sample; around 91% occur only once, and 8.5% lies in the top ten. The sample comprised peripheral blood. These TCRs come from a human donor in a cohort sampled during active COVID-19.

The chain couples TRBV19 to TRBJ1-5, with D possibly matching TRBD1 (5 bases). Trimming removed 0 bases from V and 6 bases from J, with 15 bases in between. CDR1 is LNHDA and CDR2 is SQIVND in the germline V gene (reference sequence). The CDR3 is made up of 16 amino acids. The CDR3 here is CASSIDRAGFFQPQHF. The CDR3 DNA sequence: TGTGCCAGTAGTATAGATCGGGCAGGGTTTTTTCAGCCCCAGCATTTT. Looking up the rest from reference TRBV19 and TRBJ1-5 gives the full variable domain: DGGITQSPKYLFRKEGQNVTLSCEQNLNHDAMYWYRQDPGQGLRLIYYSQIVNDFQKGDIAEGYSVSREKKESFPLTVTSAQKNPTAFYLCASSIDRAGFFQPQHFGDGTRLSIL.

This clone was recorded only once. The genes are TRBV27 and TRBJ1-5; 7 bases match TRBD1. The J segment lost 0 bases and the V segment lost 2 bases, leaving 4 bases of the junction unmatched. The CDR3 sequence is 16 residues long. The germline CDR1 and CDR2 sequences are MNHEY and SMNVEV (reference sequence). CDR3 sequence reads: CASSLRGQSSNQPQHF. CDR3 sequence (DNA): TGTGCCAGCAGTTTAAGGGGACAGAGTAGCAATCAGCCCCAGCATTTT.

The rearrangement uses TRBV7-8 and TRBJ2-7; weak D call: TRBD1 (5 bases). This CDR3 contains 16 residues. CDR1 and CDR2 (germline): SGHVS, FQNEAQ. V lost 5 bases to trimming and J lost 5 bases, with 22 bases between them. In nucleotides, the CDR3 is TGTGCCAGCAGCCTTTTTCCAGGGTCCACAGGTCACGAGCAGTACTTC. Protein: CASSLFPGSTGHEQYF.

This chain uses TRBV11-2 with TRBJ2-7; no reliable D call. This CDR3 has 16 residues. V lost 1 base and J lost 3, with 16 bases in between. The V gene's germline CDR1 is SGHAT and CDR2 FQNNGV. CDR3 sequence (DNA): TGTGCCAGCAGCTTAGTGGGCAGCCGCCGAAACTACGAGCAGTACTTC. Amino acid sequence: CASSLVGSRRNYEQYF.

This clone was observed once. V gene TRBV3-1 (or the pseudogene TRBV3-2) combines with J gene TRBJ2-6; no clear D. The CDR3 runs to 18 residues. With 2 bases removed from V and 0 bases from J, the gap between germline ends came to 14 bases. From germline, CDR1 is LGHDT and CDR2 YNNKEL (reference sequence). CDR3 region: CASSQQPLGRSGANVLTF. The CDR3, as DNA: TGTGCCAGCAGCCAACAACCGTTGGGCCGCTCTGGGGCCAACGTCCTGACTTTC.

The CDR3 loop reads CASSLEQGNSPLHF. In DNA, the CDR3 is TGTGCCAGCAGCTTGGAACAGGGAAACTCACCCCTCCACTTT. V is TRBV5-4 and J is TRBJ1-6; perhaps TRBD1 as D (6 bases). The CDR3 totals 14 residues. CDR1 SGHNT and CDR2 YYREEE come from the germline V gene (reference sequence). The V end lost 0 bases, the J end lost 10 bases, and 11 bases lay between the germline ends.

The chain joins TRBV25-1 to TRBJ2-7; D not certain. Germline CDR1 and CDR2: MGHDK and SYGVNS. V lost 4 bases, J lost 5 bases, and 9 bases lay in between. The CDR3 has 12 residues. The CDR3 DNA sequence: TGTGCCAGCAGTGCACAGCCAGACGAGCAGTACTTC. Amino acid sequence: CASSAQPDEQYF.

The gene calls are TRBV4-1 and TRBJ1-1; D gene uncertain. CDR1 is MGHRA and CDR2 is YSYEKL in the germline V gene. The CDR3 is 15 amino acids. Between the trimmed V and J ends, which lost 0 bases and 0 bases, there was a span of 8 bases. The CDR3 protein is CASSQDADLNTEAFF. The CDR3 bases are TGCGCCAGCAGCCAAGATGCAGATTTGAACACTGAAGCTTTCTTT.

The V and J genes are TRBV24-1 and TRBJ1-1; D not resolved. The CDR3 consists of 12 residues. The germline CDR1 and CDR2 sequences are KGHDR and SFDVKD. Trimming took 4 bases from V and 8 from J, leaving 10 bases between them. As DNA, the CDR3 is TGTGCCACCAGTGAAATGGGCACCGAAGCTTTCTTT. Translation: CATSEMGTEAFF.

The chain joins TRBV4-2 to TRBJ1-5; the match to TRBD1 covers 10 bases. The germline CDR1 and CDR2 sequences are LGHNA and YNFKEQ. The ends lost 5 bases at V and 5 bases at J; junction bases unmatched: 6. The CDR3 runs to 15 residues. The CDR3 sequence is CASSTRTGGDQPQHF. For the CDR3, the DNA is TGTGCCAGCAGCACCCGGACAGGGGGTGATCAGCCCCAGCATTTT.

This rearrangement joins TRBV7-6 to TRBJ1-2; unclear D gene. This CDR3 spans 13 amino acids. Per germline, CDR1 SGHVS and CDR2 FNYEAQ. Deletions cut 2 bases from V and 8 bases from J, with 12 bases between. The CDR3 sequence is CASSLWQSEGYTF. The CDR3 bases are TGTGCCAGCAGCTTATGGCAATCGGAGGGCTACACCTTC.

The gene calls are TRBV5-1 and TRBJ1-1; 7 nucleotides line up with TRBD1. The CDR3 has 14 residues. V lost 3 bases to trimming and J lost 0 bases; unmatched junction nucleotides: 2. Germline V lookup: CDR1 SGHRS, CDR2 YFSETQ. CDR3 protein: CASSWDSMNTEAFF. CDR3 DNA sequence: TGCGCCAGCAGCTGGGACAGCATGAACACTGAAGCTTTCTTT.

The V call is TRBV11-2, the J call TRBJ2-3; 10 bases line up with TRBD1. CDR3 length equals 16 residues. The ends lost 6 bases at V and 2 bases at J; junction bases unmatched: 8. The V gene's germline CDR1 is SGHAT and CDR2 FQNNGV. The CDR3 coding sequence is TGTGCCAGCAGGAGGCCGGGACAGGGGATCACAGATACGCAGTATTTT. It yields the protein CASRRPGQGITDTQYF.

The V call is TRBV4-1, the J call TRBJ2-7, with TRBD2 matching 8 bases. This CDR3 contains 14 residues. In germline, CDR1 is MGHRA, CDR2 YSYEKL. V lost 4 bases, J lost 2 bases, and 4 bases stayed unmatched. In DNA form, the CDR3 reads TGCGCCAGCAGCCCGCGGGGGGTGGCCTACGAGCAGTACTTC. Its translation is CASSPRGVAYEQYF.

This clone was seen a handful of times. V and J are TRBV29-1 and TRBJ1-2; D uncertain. Between the trimmed V and J ends, which lost 3 bases and 4 bases, there was a span of 9 bases. The germline gives CDR1 SQVTM, CDR2 ANQGSEA. This CDR3 has 12 residues. The CDR3 region has the DNA TGCAGCGTTGACAGGTCCTCCTATGGCTACACCTTC. It encodes CSVDRSSYGYTF.

The rearrangement links TRBV9 to TRBJ2-7; 8 nucleotides line up with TRBD1. This CDR3 has 15 amino acids. The ends lost 3 bases at V and 2 bases at J; junction bases unmatched: 7. Germline values: CDR1 SGDLS, CDR2 YYNGEE. CDR3 DNA sequence: TGTGCCAGCAGCGGGTCGACAGGGGTCACCTACGAGCAGTACTTC. Protein sequence: CASSGSTGVTYEQYF. The complete variable domain, with remaining parts taken from reference TRBV9 and TRBJ2-7, reads DSGVTQTPKHLITATGQRVTLRCSPRSGDLSVYWYQQSLDQGLQFLIQYYNGEERAKGNILERFSAQQFPDLHSELNLSSLELGDSALYFCASSGSTGVTYEQYFGPGTRLTVT.

The chain employs TRBV11-2 and TRBJ1-6; a possible D gene is TRBD1 (5 bases). Trimming pared 4 bases from V and 5 bases from J, leaving 12 bases between. The CDR3 contains 15 residues. Germline CDR1 and CDR2: SGHAT and FQNNGV. The CDR3 is CASSWATGDNSPLHF. CDR3 nucleotides: TGTGCCAGCAGCTGGGCAACAGGAGATAATTCACCCCTCCACTTT. The full variable domain, in which reference TRBV11-2 and TRBJ1-6 provide the parts outside the CDR3, is EAGVAQSPRYKIIEKRQSVAFWCNPISGHATLYWYQQILGQGPKLLIQFQNNGVVDDSQLPKDRFSAERLKGVDSTLKIQPAKLEDSAVYLCASSWATGDNSPLHFGNGTRLTVT.

V usage is TRBV27 and J usage is TRBJ1-1; D remains unclear. This CDR3 has 14 residues. Germline loops: CDR1 MNHEY, CDR2 SMNVEV (reference sequence). Between the trimmed V and J ends, which lost 0 bases and 2 bases, there was a span of 7 bases. CDR3 residues: CASSLSSVNTEAFF. The CDR3 coding sequence is TGTGCCAGCAGTTTATCGAGCGTCAACACTGAAGCTTTCTTT.